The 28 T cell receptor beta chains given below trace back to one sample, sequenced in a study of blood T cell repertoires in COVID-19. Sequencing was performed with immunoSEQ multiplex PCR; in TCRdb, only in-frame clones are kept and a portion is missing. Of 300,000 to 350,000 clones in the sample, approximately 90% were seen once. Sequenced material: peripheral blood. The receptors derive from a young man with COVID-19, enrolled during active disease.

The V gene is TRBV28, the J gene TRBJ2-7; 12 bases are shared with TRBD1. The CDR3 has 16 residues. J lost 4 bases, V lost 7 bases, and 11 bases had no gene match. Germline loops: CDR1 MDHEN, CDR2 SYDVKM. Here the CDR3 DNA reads TGTGCCAGCACCCCGCCGGGGGACAGGGGGCGATACGAGCAGTACTTC. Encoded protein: CASTPPGDRGRYEQYF.

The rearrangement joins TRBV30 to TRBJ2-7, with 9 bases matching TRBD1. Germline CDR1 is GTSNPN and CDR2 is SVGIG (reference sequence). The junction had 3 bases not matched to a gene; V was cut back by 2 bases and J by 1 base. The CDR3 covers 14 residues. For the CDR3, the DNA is TGTGCCTGGAGTTTAGGGACAGGGTCCTACGAGCAGTACTTC. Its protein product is CAWSLGTGSYEQYF.

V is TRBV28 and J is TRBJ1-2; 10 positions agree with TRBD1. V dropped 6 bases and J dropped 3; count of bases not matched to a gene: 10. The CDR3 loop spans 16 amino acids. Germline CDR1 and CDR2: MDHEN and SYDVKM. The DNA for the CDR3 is TGTGCCAGCAGCCTAGGACAGGGGGATACCTACTATGGCTACACCTTC. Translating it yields CASSLGQGDTYYGYTF.

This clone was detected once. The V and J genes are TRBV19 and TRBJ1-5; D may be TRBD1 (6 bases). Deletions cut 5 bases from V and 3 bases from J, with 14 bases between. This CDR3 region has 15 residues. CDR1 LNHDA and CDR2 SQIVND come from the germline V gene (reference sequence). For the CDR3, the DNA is TGTGCCAGTAGTCCAGGGGTGCGGCCCAATCAGCCCCAGCATTTT. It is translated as CASSPGVRPNQPQHF.

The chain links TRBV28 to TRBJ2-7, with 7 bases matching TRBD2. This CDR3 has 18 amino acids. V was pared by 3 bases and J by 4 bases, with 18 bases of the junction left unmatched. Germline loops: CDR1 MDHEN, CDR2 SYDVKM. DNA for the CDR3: TGTGCCAGCAGTTTTGAGGGAGGGCCTCCCCTTTTTGGGTACGAGCAGTACTTC. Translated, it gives CASSFEGGPPLFGYEQYF.

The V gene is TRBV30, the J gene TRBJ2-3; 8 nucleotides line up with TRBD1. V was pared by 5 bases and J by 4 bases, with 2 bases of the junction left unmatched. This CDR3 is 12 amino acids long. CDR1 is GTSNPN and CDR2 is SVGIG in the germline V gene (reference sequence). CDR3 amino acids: CAWGQGSDTQYF. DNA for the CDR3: TGTGCCTGGGGACAGGGTTCAGATACGCAGTATTTT.

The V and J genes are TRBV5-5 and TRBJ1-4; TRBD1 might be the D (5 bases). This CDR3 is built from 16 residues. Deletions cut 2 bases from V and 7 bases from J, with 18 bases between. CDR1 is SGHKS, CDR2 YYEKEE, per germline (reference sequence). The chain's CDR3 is CASSFRGGAWGEKLFF. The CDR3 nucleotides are TGTGCCAGCAGCTTCCGAGGCGGGGCATGGGGTGAAAAACTGTTTTTT.

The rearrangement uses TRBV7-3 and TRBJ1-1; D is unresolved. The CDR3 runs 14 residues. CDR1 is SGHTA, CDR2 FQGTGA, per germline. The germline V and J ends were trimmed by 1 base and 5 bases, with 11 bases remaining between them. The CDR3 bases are TGTGCCAGCAGCTTAAGGCGGGCAGGAACTGAAGCTTTCTTT. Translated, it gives CASSLRRAGTEAFF. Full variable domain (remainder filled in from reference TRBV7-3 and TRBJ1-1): GAGVSQTPSNKVTEKGKYVELRCDPISGHTALYWYRQSLGQGPEFLIYFQGTGAADDSGLPNDRFFAVRPEGSVSTLKIQRTERGDSAVYLCASSLRRAGTEAFFGQGTRLTVV.

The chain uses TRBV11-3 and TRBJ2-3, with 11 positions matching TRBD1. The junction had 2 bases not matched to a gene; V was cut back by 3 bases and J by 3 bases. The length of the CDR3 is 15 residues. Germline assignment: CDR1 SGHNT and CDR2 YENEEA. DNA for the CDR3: TGTGCCAGCAGCTTCGGACAGGGGGCAACAGATACGCAGTATTTT. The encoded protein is CASSFGQGATDTQYF.

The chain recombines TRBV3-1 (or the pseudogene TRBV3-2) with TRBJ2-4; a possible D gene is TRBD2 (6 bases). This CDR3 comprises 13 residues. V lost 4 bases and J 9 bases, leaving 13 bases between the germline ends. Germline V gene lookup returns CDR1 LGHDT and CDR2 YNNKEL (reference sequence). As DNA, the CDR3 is TGTGCCAGCAGCCTAAGGGACTCCGGCATTCAGTACTTC. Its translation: CASSLRDSGIQYF.

This CDR3 reads CASSYLRGRIQETQYF. CDR3 coding DNA: TGTGCCAGCAGTTACTTGCGGGGGAGAATCCAAGAGACCCAGTACTTC. The rearrangement joins TRBV6-2 or TRBV6-3 to TRBJ2-5, with 7 positions matching TRBD2. CDR3 length equals 16 residues. Trimming removed 1 base from V and 1 base from J; junction bases left unmatched: 6. Germline assignment: CDR1 MNHEY and CDR2 SVGEGT.

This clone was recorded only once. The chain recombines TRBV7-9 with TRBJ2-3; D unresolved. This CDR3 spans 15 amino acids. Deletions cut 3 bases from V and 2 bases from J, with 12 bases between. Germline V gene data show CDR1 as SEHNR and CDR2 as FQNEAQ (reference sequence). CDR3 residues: CASSLDPRLTDTQYF. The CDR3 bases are TGTGCCAGCAGCTTGGATCCCAGGCTCACAGATACGCAGTATTTT. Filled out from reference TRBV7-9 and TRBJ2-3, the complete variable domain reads DTGVSQNPRHKITKRGQNVTFRCDPISEHNRLYWYRQTLGQGPEFLTYFQNEAQLEKSRLLSDRFSAERPKGSFSTLEIQRTEQGDSAMYLCASSLDPRLTDTQYFGPGTRLTVL.

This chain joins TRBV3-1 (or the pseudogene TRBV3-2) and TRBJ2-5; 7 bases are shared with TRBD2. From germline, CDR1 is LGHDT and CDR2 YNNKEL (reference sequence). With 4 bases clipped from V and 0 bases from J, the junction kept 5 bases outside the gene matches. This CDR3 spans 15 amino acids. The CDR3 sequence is CASSPTRGDQETQYF. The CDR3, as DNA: TGTGCCAGCAGCCCCACCCGGGGGGACCAAGAGACCCAGTACTTC.

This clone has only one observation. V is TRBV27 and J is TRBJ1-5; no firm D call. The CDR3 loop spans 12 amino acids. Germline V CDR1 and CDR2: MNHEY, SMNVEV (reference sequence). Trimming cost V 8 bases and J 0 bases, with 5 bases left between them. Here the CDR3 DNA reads TGTGCCAGCGGGCATAGCAATCAGCCCCAGCATTTT. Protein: CASGHSNQPQHF.

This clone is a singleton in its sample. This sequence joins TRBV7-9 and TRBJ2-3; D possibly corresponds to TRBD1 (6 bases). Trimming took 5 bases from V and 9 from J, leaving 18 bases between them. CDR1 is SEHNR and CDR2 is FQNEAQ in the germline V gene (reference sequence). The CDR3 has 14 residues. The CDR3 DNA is TGTGCCAGCAGCCCATTCGGTTGGGGGCAGACGCAGTATTTT. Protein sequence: CASSPFGWGQTQYF. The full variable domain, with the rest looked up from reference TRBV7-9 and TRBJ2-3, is DTGVSQNPRHKITKRGQNVTFRCDPISEHNRLYWYRQTLGQGPEFLTYFQNEAQLEKSRLLSDRFSAERPKGSFSTLEIQRTEQGDSAMYLCASSPFGWGQTQYFGPGTRLTVL.

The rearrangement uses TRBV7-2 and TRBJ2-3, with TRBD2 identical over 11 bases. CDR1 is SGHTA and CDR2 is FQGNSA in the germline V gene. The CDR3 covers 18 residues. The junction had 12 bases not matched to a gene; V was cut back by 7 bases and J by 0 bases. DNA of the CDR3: TGTGCCAGCATCCCCGGGATAGCGGGAGGGCTCAGCACAGATACGCAGTATTTT. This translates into CASIPGIAGGLSTDTQYF. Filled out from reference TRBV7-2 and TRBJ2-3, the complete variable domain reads GAGVSQSPSNKVTEKGKDVELRCDPISGHTALYWYRQSLGQGLEFLIYFQGNSAPDKSGLPSDRFSAERTGGSVSTLTIQRTQQEDSAVYLCASIPGIAGGLSTDTQYFGPGTRLTVL.

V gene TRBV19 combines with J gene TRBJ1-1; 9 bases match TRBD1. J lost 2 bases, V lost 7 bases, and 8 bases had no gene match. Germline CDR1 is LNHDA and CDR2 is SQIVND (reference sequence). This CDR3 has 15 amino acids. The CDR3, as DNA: TGTGCCAGTACTAGGACAGGGGTAGTTAACACTGAAGCTTTCTTT. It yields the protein CASTRTGVVNTEAFF.

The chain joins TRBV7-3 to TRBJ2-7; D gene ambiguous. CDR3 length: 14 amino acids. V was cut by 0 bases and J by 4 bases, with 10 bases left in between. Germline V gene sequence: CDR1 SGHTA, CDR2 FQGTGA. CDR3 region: CASSLTRISYEQYF. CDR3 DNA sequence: TGTGCCAGCAGCTTAACCAGAATTTCTTACGAGCAGTACTTC.

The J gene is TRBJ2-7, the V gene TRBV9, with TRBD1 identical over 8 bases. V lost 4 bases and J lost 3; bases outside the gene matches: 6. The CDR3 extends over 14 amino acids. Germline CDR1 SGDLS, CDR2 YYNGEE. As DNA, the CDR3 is TGTGCCAGCAGCCCACCGGGACAGGACTACGAGCAGTACTTC. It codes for CASSPPGQDYEQYF.

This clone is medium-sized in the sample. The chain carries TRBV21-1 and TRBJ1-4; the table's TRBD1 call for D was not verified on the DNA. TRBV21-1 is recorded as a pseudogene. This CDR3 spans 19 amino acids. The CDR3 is CASSKARETGGGPNEKLFF. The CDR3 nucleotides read TGTGCCAGCAGCAAAGCGCGGGAAACAGGGGGTGGGCCGAATGAAAAACTGTTTTTT.

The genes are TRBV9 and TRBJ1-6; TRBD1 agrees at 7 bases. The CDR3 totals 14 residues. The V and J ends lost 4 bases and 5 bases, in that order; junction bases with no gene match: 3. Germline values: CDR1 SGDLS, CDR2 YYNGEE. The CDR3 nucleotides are TGTGCCAGCAGCCCAACAGGGGATAATTCACCCCTCCACTTT. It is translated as CASSPTGDNSPLHF.

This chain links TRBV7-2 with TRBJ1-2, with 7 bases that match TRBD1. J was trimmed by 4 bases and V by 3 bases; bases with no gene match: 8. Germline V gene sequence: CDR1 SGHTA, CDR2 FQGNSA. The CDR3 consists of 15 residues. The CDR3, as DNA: TGTGCCAGCAGCTTGTTGAGGCAGGGGGTCTATGGCTACACCTTC. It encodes CASSLLRQGVYGYTF. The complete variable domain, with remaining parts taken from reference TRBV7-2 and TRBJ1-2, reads GAGVSQSPSNKVTEKGKDVELRCDPISGHTALYWYRQSLGQGLEFLIYFQGNSAPDKSGLPSDRFSAERTGGSVSTLTIQRTQQEDSAVYLCASSLLRQGVYGYTFGSGTRLTVV.

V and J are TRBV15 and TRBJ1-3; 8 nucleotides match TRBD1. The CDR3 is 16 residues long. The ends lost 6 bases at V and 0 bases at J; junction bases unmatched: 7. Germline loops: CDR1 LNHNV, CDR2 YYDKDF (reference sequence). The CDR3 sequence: CATSPDRVSSGNTIYF. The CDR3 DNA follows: TGTGCCACCAGTCCGGACAGGGTCAGCTCTGGAAACACCATATATTTT.

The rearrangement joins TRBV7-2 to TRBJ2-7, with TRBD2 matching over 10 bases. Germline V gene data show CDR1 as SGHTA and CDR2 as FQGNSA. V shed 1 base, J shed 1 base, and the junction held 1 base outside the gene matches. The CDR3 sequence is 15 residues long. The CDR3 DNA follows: TGTGCCAGCAGCTTAGAGCGGGGGGGGTCCTACGAGCAGTACTTC. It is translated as CASSLERGGSYEQYF.

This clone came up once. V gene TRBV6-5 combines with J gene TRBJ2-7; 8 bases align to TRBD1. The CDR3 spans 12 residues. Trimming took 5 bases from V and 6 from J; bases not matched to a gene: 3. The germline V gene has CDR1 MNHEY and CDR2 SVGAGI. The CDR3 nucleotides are TGTGCCAGCAGTATACAGGGGGGCGAGCAGTACTTC. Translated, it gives CASSIQGGEQYF.

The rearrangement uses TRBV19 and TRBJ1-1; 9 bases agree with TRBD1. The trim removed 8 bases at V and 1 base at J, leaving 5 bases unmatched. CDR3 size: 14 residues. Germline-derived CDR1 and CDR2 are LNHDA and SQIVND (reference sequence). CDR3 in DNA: TGTGCCAGTGCAAACAGGGGGCGGAACACTGAAGCTTTCTTT. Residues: CASANRGRNTEAFF.

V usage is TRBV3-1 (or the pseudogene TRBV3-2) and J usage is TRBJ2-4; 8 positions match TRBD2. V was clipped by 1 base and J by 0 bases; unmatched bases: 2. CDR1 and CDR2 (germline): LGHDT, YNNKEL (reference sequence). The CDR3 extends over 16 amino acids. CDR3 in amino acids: CASSQASGGAKNIQYF. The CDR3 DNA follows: TGTGCCAGCAGCCAAGCCAGCGGGGGAGCCAAAAACATTCAGTACTTC.

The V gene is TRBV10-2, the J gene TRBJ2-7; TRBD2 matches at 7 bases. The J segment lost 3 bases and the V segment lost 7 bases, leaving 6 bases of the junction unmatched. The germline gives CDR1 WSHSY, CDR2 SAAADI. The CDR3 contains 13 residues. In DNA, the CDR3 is TGCGCCAGCATGAGGGAGGGCCTCTACGAGCAGTACTTC. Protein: CASMREGLYEQYF.